This T cell receptor beta chain was identified during a study of beta chain features in type 1 diabetes listed by TCRdb under 2018. The study in broad terms: Patients and healthy donors did not differ in mean age, gender distribution, total cell number or subset yield. A total of roughly 110 million sorted cells were examined across all samples, and the number of cells per subset was strongly correlated with RNA yield. In the study, TCRB repertoires of sorted circulating CD4+ T cell subsets from recently diagnosed type 1 diabetes patients were compared with those of matched healthy donors. Regulatory and stem cell-like memory subsets were obtained from only 8 patients and roughly 8 healthy donors, while naive and central memory subsets were obtained from all 30 or so donors.

The entire isolated RNA was reverse transcribed using the High Capacity cDNA Reverse Transcription Kit, and thus expressed TCRB transcripts were sequenced. Naive, central memory and regulatory T cell samples underwent deep immunoSEQ sequencing, averaging about 3.57 million total reads per sample. Sorted cells were lysed in RLT buffer, and RNA was extracted using DNase-treated RNeasy Micro or Mini kits according to cell number. To prevent cross-contamination, every cell subset was processed on its own, while patient and healthy donor samples were processed together. The immunoSEQ multiplex PCR was used to amplify TCRB sequences from cDNA, generating 87-bp fragments that spanned the CDR3 region. Sequencing of the amplicons was performed on the Illumina HiSeq platform. On the authors' methods: PCR bias was computationally corrected using synthetic template baselines, reads within Hamming distance 2 were collapsed, and singletons that could not be merged were discarded. By aligning reads against IMGT, V, D and J genes, CDR3 length, and insertions or deletions at six rearrangement sites were assigned. Clonotype counts were normalized to sorted cell number within each subset before computing true diversity and Gini coefficients with the tcR R package. The overlap coefficient, calculated on TCRB nucleotide sequences, was used to quantify repertoire sharing. This is the immuneACCESS table as TCRdb keeps it, with only in-frame sequences that have V and J called. A part of the clones is gone; compared with another copy, unresolved V genes explain less than half, and the rest is unexplained. The V and J calls and the clone size are those of that table, but D and trimming were determined from the DNA. The sample table shows 41,000 or so clones, and 66% are seen once. The ten most abundant clones make up 1.5% to 2% of the sample.

Results and caveats for the whole study, not just this receptor: At VDJ recombination sites, patients with type 1 diabetes made fewer insertions and deleted more nucleotides, a pattern implying thymic rearrangement abnormalities. Because cDNA was sequenced instead of genomic DNA, highly expressing activated cells could be over-represented, though the groups showed no difference in activation or CD3 levels. Type 1 diabetes patients showed a moderate but significant shortening of TCRB CDR3 length in all four CD4+ subsets. Shorter templates might be favored by PCR, yet because patient and control samples were amplified and corrected together, any such skew would affect both groups equally. Because small numbers of individuals were included in the HLA sub-analyses, any influence of HLA type on TCRB rearrangement was left unresolved. Naive, central memory and regulatory TCRB repertoires appeared to be more similar among patients than among healthy donors.

Each donor gave one peripheral blood draw, averaging approximately 110 mL, which was collected into heparinised tubes. A BD FACSAria II and a panel including CD45RO, CCR7, CD25, CD127, CD95 and CD27 were used to sort naive, central memory, regulatory and stem cell-like memory CD4+ T cells. A purity above 98% was achieved for all sorted populations. PBMCs were isolated right away by Lymphoprep density gradient centrifugation and were stained directly, without culture. So that batch effects would be minimized, each experiment stained and sorted samples in pairs, pairing one healthy donor with one patient. This clone was detected only a few times. It lacks a known antigen. No clone much larger than this one lies a single base away; base qualities are absent. The sequencing sample was made of Tregs from blood. This sample's cell subset or site label indicates: regulatory CD4+ T cells. This TCR was recovered from a man younger than 40 with type 1 diabetes. Some clones in this sample may be carry-over from other donors' samples.

The DNA sequence is TGTGCCAGCAGCTCCTGGCAGGGTAAAGAGACCCAGTACTTC. The encoded protein is CASSSWQGKETQYF. The chain links TRBV7-2 with TRBJ2-5, with TRBD1 perhaps the D gene, on 5 matching bases. V sheds 4 bases and J sheds 3 bases, leaving 12 bases between their ends. CDR1 SGHTA and CDR2 FQGNSA were looked up in the germline V gene. CDR3 length: 14 amino acids, cysteine to phenylalanine. Just CDR3 DNA is preserved here, 42 bases in frame from base 1.